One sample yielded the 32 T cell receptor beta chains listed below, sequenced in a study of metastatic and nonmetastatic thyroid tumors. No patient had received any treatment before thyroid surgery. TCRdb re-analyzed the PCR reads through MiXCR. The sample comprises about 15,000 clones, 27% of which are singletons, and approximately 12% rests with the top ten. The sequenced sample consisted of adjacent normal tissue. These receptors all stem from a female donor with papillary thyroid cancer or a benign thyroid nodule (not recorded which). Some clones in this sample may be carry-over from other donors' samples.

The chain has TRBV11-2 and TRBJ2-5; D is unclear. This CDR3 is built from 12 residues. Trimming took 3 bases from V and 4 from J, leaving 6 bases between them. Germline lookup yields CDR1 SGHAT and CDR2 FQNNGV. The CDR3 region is CASSFDAETQYF. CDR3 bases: TGTGCCAGCAGCTTTGATGCAGAGACCCAGTACTTC.

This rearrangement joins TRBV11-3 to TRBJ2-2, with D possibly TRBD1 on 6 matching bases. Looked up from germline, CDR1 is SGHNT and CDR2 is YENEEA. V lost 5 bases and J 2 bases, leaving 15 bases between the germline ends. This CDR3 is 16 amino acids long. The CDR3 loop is CASSERTDFNTGELFF. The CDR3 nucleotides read TGTGCCAGCAGCGAACGGACAGACTTCAACACCGGGGAGCTGTTTTTT.

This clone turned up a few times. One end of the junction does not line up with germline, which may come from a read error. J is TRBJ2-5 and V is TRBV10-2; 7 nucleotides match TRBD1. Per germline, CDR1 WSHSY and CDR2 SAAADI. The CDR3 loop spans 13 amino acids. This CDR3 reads CANSRTGQETQYF. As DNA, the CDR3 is TGCGCCAACAGTCGGACAGGCCAAGAGACCCAGTACTTC.

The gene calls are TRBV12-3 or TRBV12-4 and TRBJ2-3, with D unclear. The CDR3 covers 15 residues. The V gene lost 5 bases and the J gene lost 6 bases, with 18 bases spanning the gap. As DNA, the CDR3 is TGTGCCAGCAGTCCCCCTTATAGGCTCAGTGATACGCAGTATTTT. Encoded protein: CASSPPYRLSDTQYF.

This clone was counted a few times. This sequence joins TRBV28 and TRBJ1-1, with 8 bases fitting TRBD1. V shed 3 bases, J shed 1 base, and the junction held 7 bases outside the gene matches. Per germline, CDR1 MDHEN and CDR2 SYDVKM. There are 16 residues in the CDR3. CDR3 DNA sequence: TGTGCCAGCAGTTTTAGCAGGGGGCTAAGGAACACTGAAGCTTTCTTT. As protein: CASSFSRGLRNTEAFF.

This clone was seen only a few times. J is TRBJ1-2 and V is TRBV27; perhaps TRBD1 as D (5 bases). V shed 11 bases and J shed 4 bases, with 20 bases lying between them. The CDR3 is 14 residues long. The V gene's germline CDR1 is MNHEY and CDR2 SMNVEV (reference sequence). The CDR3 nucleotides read TGTGCCTGCTTCCCGCGACCGAGGGGCTATGGCTACACCTTC. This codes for CACFPRPRGYGYTF.

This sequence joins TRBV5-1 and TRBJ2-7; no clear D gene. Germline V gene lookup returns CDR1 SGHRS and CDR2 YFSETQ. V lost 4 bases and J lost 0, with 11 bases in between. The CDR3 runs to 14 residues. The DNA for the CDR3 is TGCGCCAGCAGCCTGGGCACACACTCCTACGAGCAGTACTTC. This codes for CASSLGTHSYEQYF. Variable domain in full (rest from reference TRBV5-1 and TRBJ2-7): KAGVTQTPRYLIKTRGQQVTLSCSPISGHRSVSWYQQTPGQGLQFLFEYFSETQRNKGNFPGRFSGRQFSNSRSEMNVSTLELGDSALYLCASSLGTHSYEQYFGPGTRLTVT.

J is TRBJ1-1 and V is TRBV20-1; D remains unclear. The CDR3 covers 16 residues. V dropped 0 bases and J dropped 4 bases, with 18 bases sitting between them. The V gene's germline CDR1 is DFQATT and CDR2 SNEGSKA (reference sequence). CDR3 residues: CSARDQGRGSLTEAFF. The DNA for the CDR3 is TGCAGTGCTAGAGATCAAGGGCGAGGGAGTCTCACTGAAGCTTTCTTT.

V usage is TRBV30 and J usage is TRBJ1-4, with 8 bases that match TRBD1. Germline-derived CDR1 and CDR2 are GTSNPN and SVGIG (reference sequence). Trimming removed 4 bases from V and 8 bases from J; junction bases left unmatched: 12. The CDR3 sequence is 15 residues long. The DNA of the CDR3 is TGTGCCTGGACTAAAAAAGGGACAGGCCACGAAAAACTGTTTTTT. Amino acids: CAWTKKGTGHEKLFF.

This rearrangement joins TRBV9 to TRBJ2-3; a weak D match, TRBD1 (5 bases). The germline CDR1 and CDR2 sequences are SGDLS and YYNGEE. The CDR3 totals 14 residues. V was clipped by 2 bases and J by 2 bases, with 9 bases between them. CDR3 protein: CASSVTDYTDTQYF. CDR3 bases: TGTGCCAGCAGCGTGACAGATTACACAGATACGCAGTATTTT. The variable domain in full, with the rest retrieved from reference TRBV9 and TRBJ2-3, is DSGVTQTPKHLITATGQRVTLRCSPRSGDLSVYWYQQSLDQGLQFLIQYYNGEERAKGNILERFSAQQFPDLHSELNLSSLELGDSALYFCASSVTDYTDTQYFGPGTRLTVL.

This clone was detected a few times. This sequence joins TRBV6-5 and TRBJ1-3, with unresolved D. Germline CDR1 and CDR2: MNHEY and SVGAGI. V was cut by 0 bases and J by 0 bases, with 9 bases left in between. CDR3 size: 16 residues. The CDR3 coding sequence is TGTGCCAGCAGTTACTCGAGGCCTAGCTCTGGAAACACCATATATTTT. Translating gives CASSYSRPSSGNTIYF.

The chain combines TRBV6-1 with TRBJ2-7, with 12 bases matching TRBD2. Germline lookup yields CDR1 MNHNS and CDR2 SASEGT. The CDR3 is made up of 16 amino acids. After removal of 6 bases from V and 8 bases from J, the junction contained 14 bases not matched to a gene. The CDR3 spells CASSETTGTSGSKQYF. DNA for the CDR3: TGTGCCAGCAGCGAAACGACCGGGACTAGCGGGTCCAAGCAGTACTTC.

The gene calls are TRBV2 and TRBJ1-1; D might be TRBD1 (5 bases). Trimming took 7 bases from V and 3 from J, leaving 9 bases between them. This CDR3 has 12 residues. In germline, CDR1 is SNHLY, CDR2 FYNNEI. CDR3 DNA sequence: TGTGCCAGCATGGGGGGGGACACTGAAGCTTTCTTT. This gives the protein CASMGGDTEAFF.

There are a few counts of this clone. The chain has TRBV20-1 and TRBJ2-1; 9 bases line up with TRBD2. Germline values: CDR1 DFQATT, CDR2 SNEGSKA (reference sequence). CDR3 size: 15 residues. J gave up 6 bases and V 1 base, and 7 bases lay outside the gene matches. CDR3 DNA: TGCAGTGCTAGAGTGCGGGAGGGGTTATCCAATGAGCAGTTCTTC. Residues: CSARVREGLSNEQFF.

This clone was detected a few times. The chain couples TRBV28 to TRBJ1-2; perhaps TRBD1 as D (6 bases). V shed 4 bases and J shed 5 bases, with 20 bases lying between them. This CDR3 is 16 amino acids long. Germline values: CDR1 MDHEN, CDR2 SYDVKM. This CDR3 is CASSSPSRGDMYGYTF. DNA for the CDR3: TGTGCCAGCAGTTCCCCATCCAGGGGCGATATGTATGGCTACACCTTC.

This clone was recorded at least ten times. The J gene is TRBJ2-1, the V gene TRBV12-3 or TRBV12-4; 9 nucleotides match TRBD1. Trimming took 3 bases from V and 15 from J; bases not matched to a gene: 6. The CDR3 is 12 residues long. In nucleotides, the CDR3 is TGTGCCAGCAGTTTGGCCGGGACAGGGTGGTTCTTC. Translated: CASSLAGTGWFF.

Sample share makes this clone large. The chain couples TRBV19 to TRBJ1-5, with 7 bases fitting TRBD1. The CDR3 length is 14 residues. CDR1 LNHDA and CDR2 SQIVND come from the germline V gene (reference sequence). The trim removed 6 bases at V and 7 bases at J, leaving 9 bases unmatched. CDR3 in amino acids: CASRREGGSQPQHF. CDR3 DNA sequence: TGTGCCAGTAGGAGAGAAGGGGGCTCACAGCCCCAGCATTTT.

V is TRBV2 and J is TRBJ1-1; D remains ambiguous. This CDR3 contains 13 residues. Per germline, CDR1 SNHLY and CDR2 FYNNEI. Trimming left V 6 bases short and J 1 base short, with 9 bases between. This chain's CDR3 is CASRAGGNTEAFF. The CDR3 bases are TGTGCCAGCAGAGCAGGTGGGAACACTGAAGCTTTCTTT.

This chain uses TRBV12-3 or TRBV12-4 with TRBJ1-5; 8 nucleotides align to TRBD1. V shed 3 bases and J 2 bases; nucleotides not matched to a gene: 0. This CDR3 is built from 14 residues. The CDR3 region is CASSLGQGNQPQHF. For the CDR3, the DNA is TGTGCCAGCAGTTTGGGACAGGGCAATCAGCCCCAGCATTTT.

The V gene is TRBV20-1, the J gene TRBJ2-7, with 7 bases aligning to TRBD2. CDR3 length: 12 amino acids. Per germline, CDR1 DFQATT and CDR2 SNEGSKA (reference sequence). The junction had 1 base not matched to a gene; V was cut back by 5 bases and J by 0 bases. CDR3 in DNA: TGCAGTGCTTGGACTAGCTCCTACGAGCAGTACTTC. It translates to CSAWTSSYEQYF.

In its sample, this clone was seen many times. CDR3: CALTSGRTGELFF. The CDR3 DNA sequence: TGTGCCCTCACATCAGGTCGCACCGGGGAGCTGTTTTTT. The chain carries TRBV19 and TRBJ2-2; no reliable D call. The V gene lost 11 bases and the J gene lost 4 bases, with 14 bases spanning the gap. The CDR3 covers 13 residues. Looked up from germline, CDR1 is LNHDA and CDR2 is SQIVND (reference sequence).

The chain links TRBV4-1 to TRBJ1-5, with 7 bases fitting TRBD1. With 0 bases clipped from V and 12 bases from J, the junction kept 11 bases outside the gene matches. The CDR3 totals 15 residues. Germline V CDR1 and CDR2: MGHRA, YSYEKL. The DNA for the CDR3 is TGCGCCAGCAGCCAAGATTGGGCGACAGGGAGTCTCCAGCATTTT. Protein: CASSQDWATGSLQHF.

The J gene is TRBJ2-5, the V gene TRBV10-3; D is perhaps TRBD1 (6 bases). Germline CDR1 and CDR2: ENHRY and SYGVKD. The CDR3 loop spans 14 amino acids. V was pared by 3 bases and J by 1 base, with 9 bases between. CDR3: CAISDSQGQETQYF. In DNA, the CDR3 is TGTGCCATCAGTGACTCACAGGGCCAAGAGACCCAGTACTTC.

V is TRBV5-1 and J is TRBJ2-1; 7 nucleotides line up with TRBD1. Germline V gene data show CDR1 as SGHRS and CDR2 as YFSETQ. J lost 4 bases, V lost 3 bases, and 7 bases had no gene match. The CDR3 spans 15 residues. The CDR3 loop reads CASSSQGGVYNEQFF. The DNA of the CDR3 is TGCGCCAGCAGCTCCCAAGGGGGCGTGTACAATGAGCAGTTCTTC. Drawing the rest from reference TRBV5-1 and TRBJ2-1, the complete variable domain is KAGVTQTPRYLIKTRGQQVTLSCSPISGHRSVSWYQQTPGQGLQFLFEYFSETQRNKGNFPGRFSGRQFSNSRSEMNVSTLELGDSALYLCASSSQGGVYNEQFFGPGTRLTVL.

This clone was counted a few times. The CDR3 spells CASSLEATGTGNSPLHF. As DNA, the CDR3 is TGTGCCAGCAGTTTAGAAGCTACCGGGACAGGGAATTCACCCCTCCACTTT. The V and J genes are TRBV12-3 or TRBV12-4 and TRBJ1-6; 9 bases align to TRBD1. CDR3 length equals 17 residues. V lost 1 base and J lost 7; bases outside the gene matches: 8.

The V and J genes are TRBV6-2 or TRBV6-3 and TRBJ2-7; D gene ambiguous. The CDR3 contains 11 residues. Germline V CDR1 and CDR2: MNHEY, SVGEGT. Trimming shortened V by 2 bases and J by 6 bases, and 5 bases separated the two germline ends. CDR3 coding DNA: TGTGCCAGCAGTTACGAACTCGAGCAGTACTTC. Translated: CASSYELEQYF.

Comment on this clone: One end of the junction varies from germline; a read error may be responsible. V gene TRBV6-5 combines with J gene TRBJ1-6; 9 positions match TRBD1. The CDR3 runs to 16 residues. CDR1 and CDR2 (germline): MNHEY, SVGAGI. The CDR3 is CAISYRPRDRDSPLHF. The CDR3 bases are TGTGCCATCAGTTATCGACCCCGGGACAGGGATTCACCCCTCCACTTT.

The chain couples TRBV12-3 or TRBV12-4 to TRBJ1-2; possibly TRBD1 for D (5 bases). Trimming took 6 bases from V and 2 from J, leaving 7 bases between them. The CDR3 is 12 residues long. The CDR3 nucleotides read TGTGCCAGCAGAAAGGGGAACTATGGCTACACCTTC. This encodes CASRKGNYGYTF.

This CDR3 reads CASRPGRGPHEQFF. CDR3 DNA sequence: TGTGCCAGCAGACCGGGACGAGGTCCACATGAGCAGTTCTTC. V gene TRBV6-1 combines with J gene TRBJ2-1; D might be TRBD1 or TRBD2, each matching 5 bases. Between the trimmed V and J ends, which lost 6 bases and 8 bases, there was a span of 17 bases. CDR1 MNHNS and CDR2 SASEGT come from the germline V gene. The CDR3 is 14 residues long.

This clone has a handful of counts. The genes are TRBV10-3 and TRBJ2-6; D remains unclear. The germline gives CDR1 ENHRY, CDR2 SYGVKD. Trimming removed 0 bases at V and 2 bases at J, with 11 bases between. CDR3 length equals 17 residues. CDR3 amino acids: CAISESTTNTGANVLTF. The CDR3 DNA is TGTGCCATCAGTGAGTCGACAACTAATACTGGGGCCAACGTCCTGACTTTC.

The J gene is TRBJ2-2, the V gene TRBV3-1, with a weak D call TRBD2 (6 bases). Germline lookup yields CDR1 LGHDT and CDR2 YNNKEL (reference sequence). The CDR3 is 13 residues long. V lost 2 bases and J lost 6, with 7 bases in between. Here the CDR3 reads CASSQPGAGELFF. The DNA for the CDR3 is TGTGCCAGCAGCCAACCGGGAGCCGGGGAGCTGTTTTTT.

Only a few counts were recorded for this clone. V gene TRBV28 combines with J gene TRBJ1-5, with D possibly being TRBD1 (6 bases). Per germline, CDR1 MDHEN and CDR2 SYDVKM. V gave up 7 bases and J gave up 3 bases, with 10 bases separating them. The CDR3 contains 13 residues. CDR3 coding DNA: TGTGCCAGCAAGACAGGTCACAATCAGCCCCAGCATTTT. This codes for CASKTGHNQPQHF.